The clone carrying this TCR beta chain was picked up a small number of times. This CDR3 comprises 14 residues. The germline gives CDR1 SNHLY, CDR2 FYNNEI. Trimming took off 6 bases at V and 8 bases at J, with 14 bases between the two ends. The entry originates in a study of blood T cell repertoires in COVID-19. Here immunoSEQ multiplex PCR was the method, and the copy in TCRdb shows in-frame clones only, minus some. The table lists about 140,000 clones, 84% of them singletons. The clonotype was recovered from a human donor in a cohort sampled during active COVID-19. The rearrangement links TRBV2 to TRBJ1-6; possible D gene TRBD1, 5 bases. Sequencing was done on a sample of peripheral blood. The CDR3 protein is CASRRDLSDSPLHF. DNA of the CDR3: TGTGCCAGCAGGCGGGACCTCTCGGATTCACCCCTCCACTTT.